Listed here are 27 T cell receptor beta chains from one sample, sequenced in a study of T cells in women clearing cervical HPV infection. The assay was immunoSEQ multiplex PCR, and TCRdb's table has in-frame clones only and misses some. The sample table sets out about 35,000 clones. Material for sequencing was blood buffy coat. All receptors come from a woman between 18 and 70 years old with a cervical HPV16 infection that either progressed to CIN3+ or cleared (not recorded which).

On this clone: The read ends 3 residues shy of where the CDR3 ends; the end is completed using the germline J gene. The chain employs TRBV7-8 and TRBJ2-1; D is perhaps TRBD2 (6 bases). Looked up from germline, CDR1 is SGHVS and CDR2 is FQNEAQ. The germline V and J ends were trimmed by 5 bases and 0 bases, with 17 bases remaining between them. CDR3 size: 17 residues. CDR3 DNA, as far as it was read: TGTGCCAGCAGCCCCCTTAGCGGACCAGACTCCTACAATGAG. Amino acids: CASSPLSGPDSYNE. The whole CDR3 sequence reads CASSPLSGPDSYNEQFF.

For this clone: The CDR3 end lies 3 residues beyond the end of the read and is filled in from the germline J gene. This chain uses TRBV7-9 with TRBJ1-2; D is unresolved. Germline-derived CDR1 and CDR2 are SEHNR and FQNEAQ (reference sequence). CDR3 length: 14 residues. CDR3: CASTLTGTSGDYTF. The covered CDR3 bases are TGTGCCAGCACCCTTACGGGAACTAGCGGCGAC.

This chain's CDR3 is CASRLAGGNEQFF. The CDR3 DNA, read in part, is TGCGCCAGCAGACTAGCGGGGGGGAATGAG. The chain recombines TRBV5-1 with TRBJ2-1, with TRBD2 matching 13 bases. The read stops 3 residues short of the end of the CDR3; the missing end is completed from the germline J gene. Germline CDR1 SGHRS, CDR2 YFSETQ. V shed 5 bases, J shed 7 bases, and the junction held 0 bases outside the gene matches. The CDR3 covers 13 residues.

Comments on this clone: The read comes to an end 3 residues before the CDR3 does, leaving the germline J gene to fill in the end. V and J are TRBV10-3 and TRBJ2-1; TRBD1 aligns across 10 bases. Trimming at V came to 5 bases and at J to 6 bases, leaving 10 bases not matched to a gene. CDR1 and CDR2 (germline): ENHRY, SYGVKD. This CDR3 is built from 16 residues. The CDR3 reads CAISKSSGQGTNEQFF. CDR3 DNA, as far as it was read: TGTGCCATCAGTAAATCTTCGGGACAGGGGACCAATGAG.

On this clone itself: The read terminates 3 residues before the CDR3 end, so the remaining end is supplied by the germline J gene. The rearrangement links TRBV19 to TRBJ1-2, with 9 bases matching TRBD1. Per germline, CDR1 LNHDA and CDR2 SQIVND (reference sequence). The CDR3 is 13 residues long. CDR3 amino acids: CASSITGGYDYTF. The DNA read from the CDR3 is TGTGCCAGTAGTATAACAGGGGGCTACGAC. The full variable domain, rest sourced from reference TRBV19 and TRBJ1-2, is DGGITQSPKYLFRKEGQNVTLSCEQNLNHDAMYWYRQDPGQGLRLIYYSQIVNDFQKGDIAEGYSVSREKKESFPLTVTSAQKNPTAFYLCASSITGGYDYTFGSGTRLTVV.

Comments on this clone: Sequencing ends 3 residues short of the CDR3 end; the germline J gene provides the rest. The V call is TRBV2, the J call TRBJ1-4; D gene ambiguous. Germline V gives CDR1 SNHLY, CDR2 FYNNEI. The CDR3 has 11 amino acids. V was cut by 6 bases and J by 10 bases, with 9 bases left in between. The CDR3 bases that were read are TGTGCCAGCAGGGAGAGGGTAAAA. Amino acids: CASRERVK. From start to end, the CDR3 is CASRERVKLFF.

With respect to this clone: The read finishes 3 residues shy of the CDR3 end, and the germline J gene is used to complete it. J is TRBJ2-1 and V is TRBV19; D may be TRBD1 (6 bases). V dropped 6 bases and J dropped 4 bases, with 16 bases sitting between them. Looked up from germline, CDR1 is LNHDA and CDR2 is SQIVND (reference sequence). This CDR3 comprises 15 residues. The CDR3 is CASSPGTSGYNEQFF. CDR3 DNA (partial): TGTGCCAGTAGCCCCGGGACATCGGGGTACAATGAG.

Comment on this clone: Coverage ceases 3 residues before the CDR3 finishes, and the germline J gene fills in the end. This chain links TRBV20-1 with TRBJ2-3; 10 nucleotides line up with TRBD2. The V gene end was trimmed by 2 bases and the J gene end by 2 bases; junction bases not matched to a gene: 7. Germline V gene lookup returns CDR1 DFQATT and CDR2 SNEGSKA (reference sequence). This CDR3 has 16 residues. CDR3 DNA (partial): TGCAGTGCTAGACGTCAACTAGCGGGGACCACAGATACG. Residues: CSARRQLAGTTDT. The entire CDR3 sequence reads CSARRQLAGTTDTQYF.

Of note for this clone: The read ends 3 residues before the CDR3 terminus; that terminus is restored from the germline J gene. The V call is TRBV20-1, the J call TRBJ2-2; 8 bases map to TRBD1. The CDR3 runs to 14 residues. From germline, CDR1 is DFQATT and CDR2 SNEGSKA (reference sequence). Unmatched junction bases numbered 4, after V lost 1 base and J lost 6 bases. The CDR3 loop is CSARAQGAAGELFF. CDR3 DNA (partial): TGCAGTGCTAGAGCCCAGGGGGCAGCCGGGGAG.

CDR3 DNA, as far as it was read: TGTGCCATCCTACTT. It yields the protein CAILL. In full, the CDR3 is CAILLQYF. The rearrangement uses TRBV10-3 and TRBJ2-4; D is undetermined. The missing CDR3 end, 3 residues past where the read stops, is filled in from the germline J gene. Germline V gene data show CDR1 as ENHRY and CDR2 as SYGVKD. The CDR3 is made up of 8 amino acids.

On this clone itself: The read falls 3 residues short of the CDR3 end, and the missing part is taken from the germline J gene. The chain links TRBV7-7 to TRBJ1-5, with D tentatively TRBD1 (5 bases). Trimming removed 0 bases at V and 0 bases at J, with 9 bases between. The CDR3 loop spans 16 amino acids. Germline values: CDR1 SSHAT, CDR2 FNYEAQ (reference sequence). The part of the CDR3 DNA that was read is TGTGCCAGCAGCTTAGCGGACAACTCTAGCAATCAGCCC. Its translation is CASSLADNSSNQP. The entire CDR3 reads CASSLADNSSNQPQHF.

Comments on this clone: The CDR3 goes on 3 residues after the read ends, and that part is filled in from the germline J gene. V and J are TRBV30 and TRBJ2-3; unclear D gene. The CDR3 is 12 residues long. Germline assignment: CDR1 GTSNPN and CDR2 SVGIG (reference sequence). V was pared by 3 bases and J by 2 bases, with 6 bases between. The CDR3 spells CAWSPHTDTQYF. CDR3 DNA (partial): TGTGCCTGGAGCCCCCACACAGATACG.

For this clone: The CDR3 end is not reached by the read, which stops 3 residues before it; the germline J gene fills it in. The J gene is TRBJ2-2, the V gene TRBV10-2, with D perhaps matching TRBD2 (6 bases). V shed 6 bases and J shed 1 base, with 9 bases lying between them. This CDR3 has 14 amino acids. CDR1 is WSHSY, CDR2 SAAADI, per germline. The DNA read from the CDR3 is TGCGCCAGCAGCCTTAGCGGGAACACCGGGGAG. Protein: CASSLSGNTGE. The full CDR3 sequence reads CASSLSGNTGELFF.

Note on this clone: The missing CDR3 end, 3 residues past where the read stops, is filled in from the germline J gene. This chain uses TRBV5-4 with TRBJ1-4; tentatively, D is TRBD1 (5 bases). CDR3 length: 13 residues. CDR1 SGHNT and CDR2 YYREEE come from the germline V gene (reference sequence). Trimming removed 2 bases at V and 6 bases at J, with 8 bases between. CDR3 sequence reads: CASSLTGDEKLFF. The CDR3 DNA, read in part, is TGTGCCAGCAGCTTAACAGGAGATGAAAAA.

CDR3 loop: CASSVHRDSQETQYF. Incomplete CDR3 DNA: TGTGCCAGCAGTGTCCACCGGGACAGTCAAGAGACG. The gene calls are TRBV6-1 and TRBJ2-3; the match to TRBD1 covers 7 bases. The read ends 3 residues shy of where the CDR3 ends; the end is completed using the germline J gene. The CDR3 contains 15 residues. CDR1 is MNHNS, CDR2 SASEGT, per germline.

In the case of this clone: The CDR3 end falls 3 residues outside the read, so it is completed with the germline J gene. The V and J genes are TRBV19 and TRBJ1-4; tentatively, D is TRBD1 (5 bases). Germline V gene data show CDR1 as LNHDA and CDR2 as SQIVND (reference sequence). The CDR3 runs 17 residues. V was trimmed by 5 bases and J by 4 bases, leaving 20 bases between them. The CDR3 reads CASSPTAGRWSNEKLFF. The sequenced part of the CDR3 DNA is TGTGCCAGTAGTCCTACAGCAGGGAGGTGGAGTAATGAAAAA.

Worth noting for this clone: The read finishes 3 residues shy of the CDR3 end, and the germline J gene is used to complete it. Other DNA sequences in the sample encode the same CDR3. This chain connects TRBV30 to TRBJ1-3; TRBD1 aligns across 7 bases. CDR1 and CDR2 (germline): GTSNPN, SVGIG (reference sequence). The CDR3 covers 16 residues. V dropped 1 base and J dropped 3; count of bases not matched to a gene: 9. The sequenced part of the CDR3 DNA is TGTGCCTGGAGTGGAATCGACAGGGATTTTGGAAACACC. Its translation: CAWSGIDRDFGNT. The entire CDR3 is CAWSGIDRDFGNTIYF.

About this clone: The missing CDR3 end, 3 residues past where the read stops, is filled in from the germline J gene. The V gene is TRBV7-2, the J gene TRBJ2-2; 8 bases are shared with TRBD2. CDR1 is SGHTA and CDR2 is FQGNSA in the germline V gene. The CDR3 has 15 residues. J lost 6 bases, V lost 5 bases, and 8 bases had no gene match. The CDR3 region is CASSATGGRAGELFF. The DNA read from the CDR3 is TGTGCCAGCAGCGCCACGGGGGGGCGCGCCGGGGAG.

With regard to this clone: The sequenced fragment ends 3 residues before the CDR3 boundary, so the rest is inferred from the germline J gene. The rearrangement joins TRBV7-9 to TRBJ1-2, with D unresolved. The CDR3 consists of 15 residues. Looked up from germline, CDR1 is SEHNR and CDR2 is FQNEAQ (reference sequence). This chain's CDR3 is CASSFSRRLTDTYTF. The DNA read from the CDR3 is TGTGCCAGCAGCTTCTCCCGACGGCTCACAGATACC.

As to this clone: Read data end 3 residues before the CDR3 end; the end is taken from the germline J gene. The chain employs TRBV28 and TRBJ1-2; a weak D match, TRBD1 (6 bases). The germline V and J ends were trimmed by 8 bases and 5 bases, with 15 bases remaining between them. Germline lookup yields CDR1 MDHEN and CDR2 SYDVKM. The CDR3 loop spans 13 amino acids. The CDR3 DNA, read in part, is TGTGCCAGCCTAGCTGGGGGCGGATATGGC. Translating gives CASLAGGGYG. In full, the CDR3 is CASLAGGGYGYTF.

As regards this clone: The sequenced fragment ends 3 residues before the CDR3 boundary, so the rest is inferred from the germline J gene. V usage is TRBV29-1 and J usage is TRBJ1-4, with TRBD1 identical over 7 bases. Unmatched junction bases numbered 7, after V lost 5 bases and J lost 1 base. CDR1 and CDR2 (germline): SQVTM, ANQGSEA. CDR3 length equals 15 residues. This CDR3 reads CSVIGGAETNEKLFF. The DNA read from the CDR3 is TGCAGCGTTATAGGGGGCGCAGAAACTAATGAAAAA. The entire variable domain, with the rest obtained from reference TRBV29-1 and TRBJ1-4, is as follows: SAVISQKPSRDICQRGTSLTIQCQVDSQVTMMFWYRQQPGQSLTLIATANQGSEATYESGFVIDKFPISRPNLTFSTLTVSNMSPEDSSIYLCSVIGGAETNEKLFFGSGTQLSVL.

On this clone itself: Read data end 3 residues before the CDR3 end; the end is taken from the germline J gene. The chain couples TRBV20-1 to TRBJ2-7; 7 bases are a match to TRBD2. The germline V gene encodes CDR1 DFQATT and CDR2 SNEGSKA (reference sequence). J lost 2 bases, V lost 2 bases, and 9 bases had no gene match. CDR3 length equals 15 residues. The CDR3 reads CSARPFSGFAYEQYF. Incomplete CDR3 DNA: TGCAGTGCTAGACCGTTTAGCGGGTTCGCCTACGAG.

Partial CDR3 DNA: TGTGCCAGCAGCTTACTGGACAGCTATAATTCACCC. This sequence encodes CASSLLDSYNSP. In full, the CDR3 is CASSLLDSYNSPLHF. The rearrangement links TRBV7-9 to TRBJ1-6, with D perhaps TRBD1 (6 bases). With the read ending 3 residues before the CDR3 end, the germline J gene is used to fill in that end. CDR3 length equals 15 residues. Germline V lookup: CDR1 SEHNR, CDR2 FQNEAQ (reference sequence). Trimming took 2 bases from V and 3 from J, leaving 8 bases between them.

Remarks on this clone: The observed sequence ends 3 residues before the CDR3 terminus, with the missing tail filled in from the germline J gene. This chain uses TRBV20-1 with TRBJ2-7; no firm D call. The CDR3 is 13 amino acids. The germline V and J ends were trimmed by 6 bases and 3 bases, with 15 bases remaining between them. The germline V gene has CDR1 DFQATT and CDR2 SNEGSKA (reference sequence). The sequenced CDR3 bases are TGCAGTGCAGGAGACTCCGTGGGCTACGAG. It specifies CSAGDSVGYE. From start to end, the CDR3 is CSAGDSVGYEQYF.

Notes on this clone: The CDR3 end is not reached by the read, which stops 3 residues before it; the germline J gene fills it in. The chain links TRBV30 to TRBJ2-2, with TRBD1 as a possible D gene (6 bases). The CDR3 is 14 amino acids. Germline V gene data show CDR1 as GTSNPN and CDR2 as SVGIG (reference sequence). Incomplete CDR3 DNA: TGTGCCTGGACTACCGGGACACCCAATTCACCG. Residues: CAWTTGTPNSP. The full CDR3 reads CAWTTGTPNSPLFF.

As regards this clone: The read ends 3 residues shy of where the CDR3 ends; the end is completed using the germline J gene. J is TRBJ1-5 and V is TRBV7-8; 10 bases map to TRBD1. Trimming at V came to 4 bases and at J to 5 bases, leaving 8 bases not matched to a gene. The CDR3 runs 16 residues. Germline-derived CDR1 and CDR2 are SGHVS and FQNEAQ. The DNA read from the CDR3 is TGTGCCAGCAGCTCATTTGGACAGGGGGGATATCAGCCC. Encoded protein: CASSSFGQGGYQP. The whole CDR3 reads CASSSFGQGGYQPQHF.

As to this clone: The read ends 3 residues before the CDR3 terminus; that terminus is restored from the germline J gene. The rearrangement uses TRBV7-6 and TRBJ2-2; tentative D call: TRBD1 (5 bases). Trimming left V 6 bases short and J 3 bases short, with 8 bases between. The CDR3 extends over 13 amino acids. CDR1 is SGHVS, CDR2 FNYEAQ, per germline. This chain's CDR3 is CASSTGYTGELFF. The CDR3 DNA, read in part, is TGTGCCAGCAGTACAGGTTACACCGGGGAG.